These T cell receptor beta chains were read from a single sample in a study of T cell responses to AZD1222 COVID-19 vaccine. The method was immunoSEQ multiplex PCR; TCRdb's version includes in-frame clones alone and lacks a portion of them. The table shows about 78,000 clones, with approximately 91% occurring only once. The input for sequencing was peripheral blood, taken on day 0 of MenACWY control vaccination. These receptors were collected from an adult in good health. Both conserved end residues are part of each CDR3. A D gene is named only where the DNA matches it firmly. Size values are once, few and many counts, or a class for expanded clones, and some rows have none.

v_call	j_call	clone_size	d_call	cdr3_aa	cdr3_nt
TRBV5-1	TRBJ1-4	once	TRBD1	CASSWTGSEKLFF	TGCGCCAGCAGCTGGACAGGGTCTGAAAAACTGTTTTTT
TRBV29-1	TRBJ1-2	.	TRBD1	CSVVPGQNYGYTF	TGCAGCGTTGTCCCGGGACAGAACTATGGCTACACCTTC
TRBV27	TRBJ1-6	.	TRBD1	CASRLWGQGVNSPLHF	TGTGCCAGCAGGCTATGGGGACAGGGGGTTAATTCACCCCTCCACTTT
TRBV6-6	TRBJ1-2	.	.	CASSPDGNGYTF	TGTGCCAGCAGTCCTGACGGAAATGGCTACACCTTC
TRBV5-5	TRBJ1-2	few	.	CASSTLEAGGYTF	TGTGCCAGCAGTACTCTGGAGGCGGGTGGCTACACCTTC
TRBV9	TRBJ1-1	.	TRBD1	CASSVNSIGGITEAFF	TGTGCCAGCAGCGTGAACTCGATAGGGGGCATCACTGAAGCTTTCTTT
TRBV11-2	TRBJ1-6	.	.	CASSSIRDSPLHF	TGTGCCAGCAGCTCCATCAGGGACTCACCCCTCCACTTT
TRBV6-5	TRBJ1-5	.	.	CASSPGGSGNQPQHF	TGTGCCAGCAGTCCGGGGGGTTCGGGCAATCAGCCCCAGCATTTT
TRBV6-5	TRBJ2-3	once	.	CASSYSRDLATDTQYF	TGTGCCAGCAGTTACTCGAGGGACTTAGCCACAGATACGCAGTATTTT
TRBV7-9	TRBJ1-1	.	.	CASSLRSVNTEAFF	TGTGCCAGCAGCCTCCGCAGCGTGAACACTGAAGCTTTCTTT
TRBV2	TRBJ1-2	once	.	CASSDGTSNYGYTF	TGTGCCAGCAGTGACGGGACATCTAACTATGGCTACACCTTC
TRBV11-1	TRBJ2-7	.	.	CASSLLDRSYEQYF	TGTGCCAGCAGCCTACTCGACAGATCCTACGAGCAGTACTTC
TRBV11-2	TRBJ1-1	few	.	CASSLTDSNTEAFF	TGTGCCAGCAGCTTAACTGACAGTAACACTGAAGCTTTCTTT
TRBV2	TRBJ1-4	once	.	CASSSRPTNEKLFF	TGTGCCAGCAGTAGCAGACCAACTAATGAAAAACTGTTTTTT
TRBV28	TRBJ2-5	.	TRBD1	CASSLRTGQETQYF	TGTGCCAGCAGTTTGAGGACAGGGCAGGAGACCCAGTACTTC
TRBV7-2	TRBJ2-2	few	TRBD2	CASSSGTRRTGELFF	TGTGCCAGCAGCTCCGGGACTAGACGGACCGGGGAGCTGTTTTTT
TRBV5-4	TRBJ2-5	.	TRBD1	CASTPGTGNPRETQYF	TGTGCCAGCACCCCGGGGACAGGGAACCCCCGTGAGACCCAGTACTTC
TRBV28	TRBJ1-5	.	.	CASSFGLVGQPQHF	TGTGCCAGCAGTTTTGGCCTCGTGGGTCAGCCCCAGCATTTT
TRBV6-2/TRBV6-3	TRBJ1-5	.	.	CASSYSLYQPQHF	TGTGCCAGCAGTTACTCCCTCTATCAGCCCCAGCATTTT
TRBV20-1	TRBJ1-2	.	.	CSAFRLGGYTF	TGCAGTGCATTCAGGTTGGGGGGCTACACCTTC
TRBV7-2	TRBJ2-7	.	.	CASSPGTGSYEQYF	TGTGCCAGCAGCCCGGGAACAGGGTCGTACGAGCAGTACTTC
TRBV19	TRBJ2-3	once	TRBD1	CASTQGAGWSDTQYF	TGTGCCAGCACCCAGGGGGCGGGGTGGTCGGATACGCAGTATTTT
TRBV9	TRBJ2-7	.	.	CASSVDGSYEQYF	TGTGCCAGCAGCGTAGACGGGTCCTACGAGCAGTACTTC
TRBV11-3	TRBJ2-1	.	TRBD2	CASSPPGTSGGAKQFF	TGTGCCAGCAGTCCACCCGGGACTAGCGGGGGGGCTAAGCAGTTCTTC
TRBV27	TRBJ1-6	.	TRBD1	CASSFSRTGSSYNSPLHF	TGTGCCAGCAGTTTTTCAAGGACAGGGAGCTCCTATAATTCACCCCTCCACTTT
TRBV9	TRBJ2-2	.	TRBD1	CASSVDWQGAYTGELFF	TGTGCCAGCAGCGTAGATTGGCAGGGGGCTTACACCGGGGAGCTGTTTTTT
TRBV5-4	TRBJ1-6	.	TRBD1	CASSFWDRALSPLHF	TGTGCCAGCAGCTTCTGGGACAGGGCCCTTTCACCCCTCCACTTT
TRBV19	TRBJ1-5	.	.	CASSMDSKHQPQHF	TGTGCCAGTAGTATGGACAGTAAACATCAGCCCCAGCATTTT
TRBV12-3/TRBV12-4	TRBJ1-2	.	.	CASSLGGGRYTF	TGTGCCAGCAGTTTAGGAGGAGGCCGCTACACCTTC
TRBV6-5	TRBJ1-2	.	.	CATAVGEYYGYTF	TGTGCCACCGCCGTTGGGGAATACTATGGCTACACCTTC
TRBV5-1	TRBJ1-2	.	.	CASSLTLTTGPTGYTF	TGCGCCAGCAGCTTGACTCTAACCACAGGGCCTACGGGCTACACCTTC